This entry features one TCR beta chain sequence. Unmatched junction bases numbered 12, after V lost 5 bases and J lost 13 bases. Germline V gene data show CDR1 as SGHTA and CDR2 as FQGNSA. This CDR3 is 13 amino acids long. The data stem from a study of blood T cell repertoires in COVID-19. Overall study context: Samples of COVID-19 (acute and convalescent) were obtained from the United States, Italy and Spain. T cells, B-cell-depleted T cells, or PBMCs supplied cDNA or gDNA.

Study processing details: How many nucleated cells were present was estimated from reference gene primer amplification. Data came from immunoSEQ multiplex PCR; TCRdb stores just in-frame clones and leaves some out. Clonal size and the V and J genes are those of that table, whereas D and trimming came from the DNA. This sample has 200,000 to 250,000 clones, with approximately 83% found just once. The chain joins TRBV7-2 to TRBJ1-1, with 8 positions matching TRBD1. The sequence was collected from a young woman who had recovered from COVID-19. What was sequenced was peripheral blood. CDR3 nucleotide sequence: TGTGCCAGCAGCCTCTGGACAGGGAGTGTGGGTTTCTTT. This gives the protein CASSLWTGSVGFF.